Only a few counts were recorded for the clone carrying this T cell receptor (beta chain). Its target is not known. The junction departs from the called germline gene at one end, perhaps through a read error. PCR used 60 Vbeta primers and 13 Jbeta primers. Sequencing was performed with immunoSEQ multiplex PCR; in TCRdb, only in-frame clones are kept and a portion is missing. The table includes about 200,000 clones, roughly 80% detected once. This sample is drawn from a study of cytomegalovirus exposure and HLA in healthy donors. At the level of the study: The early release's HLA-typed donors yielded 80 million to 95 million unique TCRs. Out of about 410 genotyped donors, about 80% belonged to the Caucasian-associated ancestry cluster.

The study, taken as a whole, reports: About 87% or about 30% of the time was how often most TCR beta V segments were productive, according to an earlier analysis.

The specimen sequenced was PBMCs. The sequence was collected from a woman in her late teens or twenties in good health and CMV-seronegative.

CDR3 coding DNA: TGCGCCAGCAGAACTAGCGGGAACATCGGGGAGCTGTTTTTT. Its protein product is CASRTSGNIGELFF. The gene calls are TRBV10-2 and TRBJ2-2, with TRBD2 identical over 10 bases. The V gene's germline CDR1 is WSHSY and CDR2 SAAADI. The CDR3 has 14 residues.